These T cell receptor beta chains were read from a single sample in a study of PD-L1 blockade in urothelial cancer. Clones were read by immunoSEQ multiplex PCR, and TCRdb kept only the in-frame ones, dropping some. The sample lists 30,000 to 40,000 clones; about nine tenths were seen once. Sequencing used PBMCs, obtained around atezolizumab (anti-PD-L1) treatment. These receptors were obtained from an older woman with urothelial cancer. Both conserved end residues are part of each CDR3. The order of the fields is CDR3 length, D gene, V gene, J gene, clone size, CDR3 DNA, CDR3 protein. A D gene is named only where the DNA matches it firmly. Only some rows state a clone size, as once, few, many or a class for expanded clones.

15	-	TRBV7-8	TRBJ1-1	-	TGTGCCAGCAGCTTAGCGCAGGGCAGGTCGTATGAAGCTTTCTTT	CASSLAQGRSYEAFF
15	-	TRBV9	TRBJ2-6	-	TGTGCCAGCAGCGTAGATGGTGGCGGGGCCAACGTCCTGACTTTC	CASSVDGGGANVLTF
12	-	TRBV28	TRBJ2-7	-	TGTGCCAGCAGTTCGCAGGGCAACGAGCAGTACTTC	CASSSQGNEQYF
12	-	TRBV5-1	TRBJ2-7	-	TGCGCCAGCTCCGGGACTTCCTACGAGCAGTACTTC	CASSGTSYEQYF
14	-	TRBV5-1	TRBJ2-2	-	TGCGCCAGCAGCGCTGACAGGCTGACCGGGGAGCTGTTTTTT	CASSADRLTGELFF
14	TRBD1	TRBV18	TRBJ2-7	-	TGTGCCAGCTCACCGGACAGGGGGAGCTACGAGCAGTACTTC	CASSPDRGSYEQYF
13	-	TRBV7-3	TRBJ2-3	-	TGTGCCAGCAGCCTGGACTGGCCGGATACGCAGTATTTT	CASSLDWPDTQYF
14	TRBD2	TRBV28	TRBJ2-7	-	TGTGCCAGCGGGGGGGGTAGGGCGAGCTACGAGCAGTACTTC	CASGGGRASYEQYF
14	-	TRBV6-6	TRBJ1-1	-	TGTGCCAGCAGTTACTCTGGGACTTCCACTGAAGCTTTCTTT	CASSYSGTSTEAFF
15	-	TRBV30	TRBJ1-1	-	TGTGCCTGGAGTGTATTAACCGGGAGAAACACTGAAGCTTTCTTT	CAWSVLTGRNTEAFF
20	-	TRBV12-2	TRBJ2-2	once	TGTGCAAGTCGCTTAAACTGGGTGAGCGGGGCGGATTTGAACACCGGGGAGCTGTTTTTT	CASRLNWVSGADLNTGELFF
14	-	TRBV4-1	TRBJ2-1	-	TGCGCCAGCAGCCAAGATCGGGACTACAATGAGCAGTTCTTC	CASSQDRDYNEQFF
17	-	TRBV19	TRBJ2-3	-	TGTGCCAGTAGTGACCCGGGCCGCCCAACCGGAGGGGATACGCAGTATTTT	CASSDPGRPTGGDTQYF
13	-	TRBV9	TRBJ2-5	-	TGTGCCAGCAGCGCCCATTCTGAGGAGACCCAGTACTTC	CASSAHSEETQYF
13	-	TRBV11-2	TRBJ2-1	-	TGTGCCAGCAGCGGGGAGCTTGTCAATGAGCAGTTCTTC	CASSGELVNEQFF
14	TRBD1	TRBV28	TRBJ1-4	-	TGTGCCAGCAGGTTCCAAGACAGGGATGAAAAACTGTTTTTT	CASRFQDRDEKLFF
15	TRBD1	TRBV19	TRBJ2-7	-	TGTGCCAGTAGTGGAAGGACAGGGCCGAAGGACGAGCAGTACTTC	CASSGRTGPKDEQYF
14	-	TRBV7-9	TRBJ2-5	-	TGTGCCAGCAGCCTAGGCGGTAGCGCTGAGACCCAGTACTTC	CASSLGGSAETQYF
16	-	TRBV23-1	TRBJ1-1	few	TGCGCCAGCAGTCGAACCGACGGACTGAACTTCACTGAAGCTTTCTTT	CASSRTDGLNFTEAFF
15	-	TRBV5-1	TRBJ2-3	-	TGCGCCAGCAGCCGCGTCATGGGGGCCTCAGATACGCAGTATTTT	CASSRVMGASDTQYF
14	-	TRBV15	TRBJ2-7	-	TGTGCCACCAGCAGAGGTCCAGGGGAAGGCGAGCAGTACTTC	CATSRGPGEGEQYF
15	-	TRBV4-3	TRBJ1-5	-	TGCGCCAGCAGCCAAGATATAGGGGGCAATCAGCCCCAGCATTTT	CASSQDIGGNQPQHF